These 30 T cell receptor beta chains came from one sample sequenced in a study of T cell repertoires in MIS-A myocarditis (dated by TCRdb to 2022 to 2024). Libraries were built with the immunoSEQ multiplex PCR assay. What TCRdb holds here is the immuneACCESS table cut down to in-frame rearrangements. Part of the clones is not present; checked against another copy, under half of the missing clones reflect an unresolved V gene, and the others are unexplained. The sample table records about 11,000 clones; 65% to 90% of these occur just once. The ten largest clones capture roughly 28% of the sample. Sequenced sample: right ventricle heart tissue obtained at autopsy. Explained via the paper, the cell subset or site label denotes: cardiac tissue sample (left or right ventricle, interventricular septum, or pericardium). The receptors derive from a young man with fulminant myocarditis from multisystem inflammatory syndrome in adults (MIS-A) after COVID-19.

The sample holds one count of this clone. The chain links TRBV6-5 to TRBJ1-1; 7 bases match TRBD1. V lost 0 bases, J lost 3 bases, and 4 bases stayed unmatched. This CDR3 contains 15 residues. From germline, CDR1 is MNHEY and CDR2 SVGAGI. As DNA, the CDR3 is TGTGCCAGCAGTTACTCGACAGGGTGGCACACTGAAGCTTTCTTT. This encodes CASSYSTGWHTEAFF.

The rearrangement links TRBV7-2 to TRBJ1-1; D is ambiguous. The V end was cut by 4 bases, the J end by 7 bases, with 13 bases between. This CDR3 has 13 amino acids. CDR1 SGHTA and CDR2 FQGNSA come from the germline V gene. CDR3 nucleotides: TGTGCCAGCAGCTCCCGGGTTTTGGGTGAAGCTTTCTTT. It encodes CASSSRVLGEAFF.

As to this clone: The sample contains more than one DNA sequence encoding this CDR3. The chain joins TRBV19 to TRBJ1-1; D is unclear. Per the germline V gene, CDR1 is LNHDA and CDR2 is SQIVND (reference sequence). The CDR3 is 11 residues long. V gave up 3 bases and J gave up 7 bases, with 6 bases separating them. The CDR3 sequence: CASSIGIEAFF. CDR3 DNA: TGTGCCAGTAGTATTGGAATTGAAGCTTTCTTT. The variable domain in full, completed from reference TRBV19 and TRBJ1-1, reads DGGITQSPKYLFRKEGQNVTLSCEQNLNHDAMYWYRQDPGQGLRLIYYSQIVNDFQKGDIAEGYSVSREKKESFPLTVTSAQKNPTAFYLCASSIGIEAFFGQGTRLTVV.

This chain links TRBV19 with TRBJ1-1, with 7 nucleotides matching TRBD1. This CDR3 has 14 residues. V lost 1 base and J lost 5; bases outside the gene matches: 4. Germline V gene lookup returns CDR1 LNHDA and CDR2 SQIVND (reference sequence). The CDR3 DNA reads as TGTGCCAGTAGTATAGTCGGGACAGAGACTGAAGCTTTCTTT. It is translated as CASSIVGTETEAFF.

The CDR3 loop reads CASSAAAGSGNTIYF. The DNA of the CDR3 is TGCGCCAGCAGCGCGGCGGCAGGCTCTGGAAACACCATATATTTT. V is TRBV4-3 and J is TRBJ1-3; D is unresolved. The V gene lost 5 bases and the J gene lost 0 bases, with 11 bases spanning the gap. There are 15 residues in the CDR3. Germline values: CDR1 LGHNA, CDR2 YSLEER.

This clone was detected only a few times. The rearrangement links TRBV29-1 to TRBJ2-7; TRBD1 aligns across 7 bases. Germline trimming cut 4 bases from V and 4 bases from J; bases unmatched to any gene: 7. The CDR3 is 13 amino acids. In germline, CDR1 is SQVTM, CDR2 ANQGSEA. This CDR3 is CSVVAGGSYEQYF. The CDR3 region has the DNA TGCAGCGTTGTAGCAGGGGGATCGTACGAGCAGTACTTC.

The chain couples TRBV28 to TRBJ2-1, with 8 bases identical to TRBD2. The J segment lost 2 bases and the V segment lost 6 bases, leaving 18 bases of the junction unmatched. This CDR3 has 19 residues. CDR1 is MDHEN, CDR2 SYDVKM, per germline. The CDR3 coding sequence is TGTGCCAGCAGCCAAGTGGGGGGCAGCGGGACTAGGGCCTACAATGAGCAGTTCTTC. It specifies CASSQVGGSGTRAYNEQFF.

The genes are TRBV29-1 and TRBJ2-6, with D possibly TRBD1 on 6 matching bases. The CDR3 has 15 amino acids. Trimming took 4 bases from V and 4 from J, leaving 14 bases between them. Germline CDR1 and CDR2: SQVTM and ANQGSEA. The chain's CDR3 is CSVVLGAAGANVLTF. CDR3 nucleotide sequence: TGCAGCGTTGTATTGGGGGCTGCGGGGGCCAACGTCCTGACTTTC.

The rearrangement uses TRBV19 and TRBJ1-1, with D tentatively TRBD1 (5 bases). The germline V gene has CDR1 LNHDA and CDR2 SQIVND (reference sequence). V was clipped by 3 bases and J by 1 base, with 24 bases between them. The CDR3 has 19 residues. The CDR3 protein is CASSIRAAGYPVSNTEAFF. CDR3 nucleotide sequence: TGTGCCAGTAGTATCAGGGCAGCAGGCTACCCTGTATCGAACACTGAAGCTTTCTTT.

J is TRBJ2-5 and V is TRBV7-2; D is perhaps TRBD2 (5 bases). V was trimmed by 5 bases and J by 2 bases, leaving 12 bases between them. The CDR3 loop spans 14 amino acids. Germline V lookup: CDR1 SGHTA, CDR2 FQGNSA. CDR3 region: CASSPQTGQETQYF. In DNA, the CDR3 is TGTGCCAGCAGCCCCCAGACGGGGCAAGAGACCCAGTACTTC.

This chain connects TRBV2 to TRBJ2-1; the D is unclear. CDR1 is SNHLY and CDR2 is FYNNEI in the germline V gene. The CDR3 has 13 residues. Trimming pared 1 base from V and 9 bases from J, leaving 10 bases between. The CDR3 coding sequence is TGTGCCAGCAGTGAAGTAACTACTATTGAGCAGTTCTTC. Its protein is CASSEVTTIEQFF.

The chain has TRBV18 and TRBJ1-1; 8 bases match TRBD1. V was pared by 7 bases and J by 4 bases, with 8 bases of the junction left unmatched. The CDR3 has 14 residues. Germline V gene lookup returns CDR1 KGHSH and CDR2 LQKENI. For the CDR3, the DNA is TGTGCCAGCTGGACAGGGAACGGGGGCACTGAAGCTTTCTTT. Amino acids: CASWTGNGGTEAFF.

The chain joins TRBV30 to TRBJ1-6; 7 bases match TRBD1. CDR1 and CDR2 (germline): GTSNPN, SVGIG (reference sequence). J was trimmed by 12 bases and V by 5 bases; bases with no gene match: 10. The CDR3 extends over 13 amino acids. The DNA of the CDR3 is TGTGCCTGGGTTCGACAGGGCAACGGACCCCTCCACTTT. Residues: CAWVRQGNGPLHF.

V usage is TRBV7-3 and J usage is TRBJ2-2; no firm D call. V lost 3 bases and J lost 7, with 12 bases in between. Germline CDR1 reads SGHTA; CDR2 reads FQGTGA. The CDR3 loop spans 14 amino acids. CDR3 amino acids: CASSLAPAIGELFF. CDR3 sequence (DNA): TGTGCCAGCAGCTTGGCCCCAGCGATCGGGGAGCTGTTTTTT.

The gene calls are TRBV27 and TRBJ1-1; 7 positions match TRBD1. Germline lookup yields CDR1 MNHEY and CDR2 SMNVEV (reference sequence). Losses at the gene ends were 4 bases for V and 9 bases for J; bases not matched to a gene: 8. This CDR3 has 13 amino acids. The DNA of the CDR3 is TGTGCCAGCAGTTACGACAGGGAGCTCCAAGCTTTCTTT. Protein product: CASSYDRELQAFF.

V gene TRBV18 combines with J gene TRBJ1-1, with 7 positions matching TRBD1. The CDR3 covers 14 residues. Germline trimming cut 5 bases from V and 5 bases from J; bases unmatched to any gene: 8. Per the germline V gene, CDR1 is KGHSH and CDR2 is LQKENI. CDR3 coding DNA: TGTGCCAGCTCAAGGACAGGTAGTTGGACTGAAGCTTTCTTT. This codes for CASSRTGSWTEAFF. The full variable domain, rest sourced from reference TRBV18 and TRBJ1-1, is NAGVMQNPRHLVRRRGQEARLRCSPMKGHSHVYWYRQLPEEGLKFMVYLQKENIIDESGMPKERFSAEFPKEGPSILRIQQVVRGDSAAYFCASSRTGSWTEAFFGQGTRLTVV.

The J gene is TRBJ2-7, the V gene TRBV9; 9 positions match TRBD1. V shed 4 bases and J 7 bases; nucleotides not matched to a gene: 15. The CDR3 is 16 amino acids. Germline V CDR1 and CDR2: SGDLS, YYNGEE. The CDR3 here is CASSTHPGTGLREQYF. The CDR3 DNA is TGTGCCAGCAGCACTCATCCCGGGACAGGGTTGAGGGAGCAGTACTTC.

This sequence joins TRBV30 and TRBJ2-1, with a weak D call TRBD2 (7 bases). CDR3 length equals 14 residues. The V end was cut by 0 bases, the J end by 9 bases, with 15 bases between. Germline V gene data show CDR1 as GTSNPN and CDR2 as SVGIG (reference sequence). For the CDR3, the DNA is TGTGCCTGGAGTGTAGTTAGGGGGGGCAGTGAGCAGTTCTTC. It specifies CAWSVVRGGSEQFF.

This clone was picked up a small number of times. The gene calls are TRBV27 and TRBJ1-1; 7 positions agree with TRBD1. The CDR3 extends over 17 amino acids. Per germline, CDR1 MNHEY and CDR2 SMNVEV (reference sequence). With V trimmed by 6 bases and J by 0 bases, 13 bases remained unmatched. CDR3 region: CASSPLGGGPLNTEAFF. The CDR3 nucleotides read TGTGCCAGCAGCCCCCTGGGAGGGGGCCCTCTGAACACTGAAGCTTTCTTT.

CDR3 DNA: TGCGCCAGCAGCCGGGGGACAGAACCAACTAATGGCTACACCTTC. Translation: CASSRGTEPTNGYTF. V gene TRBV4-3 combines with J gene TRBJ1-2; TRBD1 agrees at 7 bases. The CDR3 loop spans 15 amino acids. The germline V gene encodes CDR1 LGHNA and CDR2 YSLEER. The V and J ends lost 4 bases and 6 bases, in that order; junction bases with no gene match: 11.

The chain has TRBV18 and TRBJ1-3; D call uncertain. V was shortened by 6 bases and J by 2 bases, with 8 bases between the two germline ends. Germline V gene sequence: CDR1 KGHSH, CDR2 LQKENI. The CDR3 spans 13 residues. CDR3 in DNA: TGTGCCAGCTCGCGGGAGACTGGAAACACCATATATTTT. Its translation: CASSRETGNTIYF.

As DNA, the CDR3 is TGTGCCAGCAGCAGGGCACAGCAGAACACTGAAGCTTTCTTT. It yields the protein CASSRAQQNTEAFF. The chain joins TRBV7-2 to TRBJ1-1; D is undetermined. Looked up from germline, CDR1 is SGHTA and CDR2 is FQGNSA. The CDR3 covers 14 residues. V was cut by 5 bases and J by 1 base, with 11 bases left in between.

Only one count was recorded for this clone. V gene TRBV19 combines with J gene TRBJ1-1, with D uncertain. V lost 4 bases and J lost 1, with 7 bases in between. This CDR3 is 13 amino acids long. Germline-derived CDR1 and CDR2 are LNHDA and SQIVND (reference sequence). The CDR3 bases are TGTGCCAGTAGTAAGTCGGGGAACACTGAAGCTTTCTTT. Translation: CASSKSGNTEAFF.

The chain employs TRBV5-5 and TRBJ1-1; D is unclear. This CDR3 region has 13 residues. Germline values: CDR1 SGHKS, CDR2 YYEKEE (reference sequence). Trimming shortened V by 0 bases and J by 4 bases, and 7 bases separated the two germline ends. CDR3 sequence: CASSLGVGTEAFF. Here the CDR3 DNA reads TGTGCCAGCAGCTTGGGGGTTGGCACTGAAGCTTTCTTT.

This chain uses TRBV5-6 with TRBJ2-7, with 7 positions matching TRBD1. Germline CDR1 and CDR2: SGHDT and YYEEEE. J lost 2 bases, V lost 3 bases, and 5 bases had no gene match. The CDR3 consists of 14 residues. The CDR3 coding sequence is TGTGCCAGCAGCTCCGGGGACAGAGCCTACGAGCAGTACTTC. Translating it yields CASSSGDRAYEQYF.

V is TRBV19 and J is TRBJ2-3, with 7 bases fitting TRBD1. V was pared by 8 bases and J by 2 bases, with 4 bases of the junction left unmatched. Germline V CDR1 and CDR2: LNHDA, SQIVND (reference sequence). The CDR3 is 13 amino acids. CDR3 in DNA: TGTGCCAGTCGACAGGGTTCCACAGATACGCAGTATTTT. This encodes CASRQGSTDTQYF.

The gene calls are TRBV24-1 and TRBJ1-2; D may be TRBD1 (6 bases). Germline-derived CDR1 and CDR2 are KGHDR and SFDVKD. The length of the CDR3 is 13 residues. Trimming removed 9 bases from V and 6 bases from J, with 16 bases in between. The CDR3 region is CATGGDKGDGYTF. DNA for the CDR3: TGTGCCACCGGGGGGGACAAGGGTGATGGCTACACCTTC.

The CDR3 spells CASSTGRSSTDTQYF. The CDR3 coding sequence is TGTGCCAGCAGCACGGGACGCTCGAGCACAGATACGCAGTATTTT. The rearrangement joins TRBV9 to TRBJ2-3; D may match TRBD1 or TRBD2 (5 bases each). The germline V and J ends were trimmed by 4 bases and 0 bases, with 12 bases remaining between them. The CDR3 is made up of 15 amino acids. CDR1 is SGDLS, CDR2 YYNGEE, per germline.

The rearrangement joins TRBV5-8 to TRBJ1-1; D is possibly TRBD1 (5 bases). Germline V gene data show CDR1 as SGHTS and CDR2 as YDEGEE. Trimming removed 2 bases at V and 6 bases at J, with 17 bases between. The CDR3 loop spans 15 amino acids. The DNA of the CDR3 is TGTGCCAGCAGCTTCTCGACGGGGCGGGGCGCTGAAGCTTTCTTT. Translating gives CASSFSTGRGAEAFF.

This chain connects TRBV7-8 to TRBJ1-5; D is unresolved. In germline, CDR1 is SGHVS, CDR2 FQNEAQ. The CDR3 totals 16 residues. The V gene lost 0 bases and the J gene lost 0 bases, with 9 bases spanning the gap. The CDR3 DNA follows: TGTGCCAGCAGCTTAGCAGGTGGGCTTAGCAATCAGCCCCAGCATTTT. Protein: CASSLAGGLSNQPQHF.